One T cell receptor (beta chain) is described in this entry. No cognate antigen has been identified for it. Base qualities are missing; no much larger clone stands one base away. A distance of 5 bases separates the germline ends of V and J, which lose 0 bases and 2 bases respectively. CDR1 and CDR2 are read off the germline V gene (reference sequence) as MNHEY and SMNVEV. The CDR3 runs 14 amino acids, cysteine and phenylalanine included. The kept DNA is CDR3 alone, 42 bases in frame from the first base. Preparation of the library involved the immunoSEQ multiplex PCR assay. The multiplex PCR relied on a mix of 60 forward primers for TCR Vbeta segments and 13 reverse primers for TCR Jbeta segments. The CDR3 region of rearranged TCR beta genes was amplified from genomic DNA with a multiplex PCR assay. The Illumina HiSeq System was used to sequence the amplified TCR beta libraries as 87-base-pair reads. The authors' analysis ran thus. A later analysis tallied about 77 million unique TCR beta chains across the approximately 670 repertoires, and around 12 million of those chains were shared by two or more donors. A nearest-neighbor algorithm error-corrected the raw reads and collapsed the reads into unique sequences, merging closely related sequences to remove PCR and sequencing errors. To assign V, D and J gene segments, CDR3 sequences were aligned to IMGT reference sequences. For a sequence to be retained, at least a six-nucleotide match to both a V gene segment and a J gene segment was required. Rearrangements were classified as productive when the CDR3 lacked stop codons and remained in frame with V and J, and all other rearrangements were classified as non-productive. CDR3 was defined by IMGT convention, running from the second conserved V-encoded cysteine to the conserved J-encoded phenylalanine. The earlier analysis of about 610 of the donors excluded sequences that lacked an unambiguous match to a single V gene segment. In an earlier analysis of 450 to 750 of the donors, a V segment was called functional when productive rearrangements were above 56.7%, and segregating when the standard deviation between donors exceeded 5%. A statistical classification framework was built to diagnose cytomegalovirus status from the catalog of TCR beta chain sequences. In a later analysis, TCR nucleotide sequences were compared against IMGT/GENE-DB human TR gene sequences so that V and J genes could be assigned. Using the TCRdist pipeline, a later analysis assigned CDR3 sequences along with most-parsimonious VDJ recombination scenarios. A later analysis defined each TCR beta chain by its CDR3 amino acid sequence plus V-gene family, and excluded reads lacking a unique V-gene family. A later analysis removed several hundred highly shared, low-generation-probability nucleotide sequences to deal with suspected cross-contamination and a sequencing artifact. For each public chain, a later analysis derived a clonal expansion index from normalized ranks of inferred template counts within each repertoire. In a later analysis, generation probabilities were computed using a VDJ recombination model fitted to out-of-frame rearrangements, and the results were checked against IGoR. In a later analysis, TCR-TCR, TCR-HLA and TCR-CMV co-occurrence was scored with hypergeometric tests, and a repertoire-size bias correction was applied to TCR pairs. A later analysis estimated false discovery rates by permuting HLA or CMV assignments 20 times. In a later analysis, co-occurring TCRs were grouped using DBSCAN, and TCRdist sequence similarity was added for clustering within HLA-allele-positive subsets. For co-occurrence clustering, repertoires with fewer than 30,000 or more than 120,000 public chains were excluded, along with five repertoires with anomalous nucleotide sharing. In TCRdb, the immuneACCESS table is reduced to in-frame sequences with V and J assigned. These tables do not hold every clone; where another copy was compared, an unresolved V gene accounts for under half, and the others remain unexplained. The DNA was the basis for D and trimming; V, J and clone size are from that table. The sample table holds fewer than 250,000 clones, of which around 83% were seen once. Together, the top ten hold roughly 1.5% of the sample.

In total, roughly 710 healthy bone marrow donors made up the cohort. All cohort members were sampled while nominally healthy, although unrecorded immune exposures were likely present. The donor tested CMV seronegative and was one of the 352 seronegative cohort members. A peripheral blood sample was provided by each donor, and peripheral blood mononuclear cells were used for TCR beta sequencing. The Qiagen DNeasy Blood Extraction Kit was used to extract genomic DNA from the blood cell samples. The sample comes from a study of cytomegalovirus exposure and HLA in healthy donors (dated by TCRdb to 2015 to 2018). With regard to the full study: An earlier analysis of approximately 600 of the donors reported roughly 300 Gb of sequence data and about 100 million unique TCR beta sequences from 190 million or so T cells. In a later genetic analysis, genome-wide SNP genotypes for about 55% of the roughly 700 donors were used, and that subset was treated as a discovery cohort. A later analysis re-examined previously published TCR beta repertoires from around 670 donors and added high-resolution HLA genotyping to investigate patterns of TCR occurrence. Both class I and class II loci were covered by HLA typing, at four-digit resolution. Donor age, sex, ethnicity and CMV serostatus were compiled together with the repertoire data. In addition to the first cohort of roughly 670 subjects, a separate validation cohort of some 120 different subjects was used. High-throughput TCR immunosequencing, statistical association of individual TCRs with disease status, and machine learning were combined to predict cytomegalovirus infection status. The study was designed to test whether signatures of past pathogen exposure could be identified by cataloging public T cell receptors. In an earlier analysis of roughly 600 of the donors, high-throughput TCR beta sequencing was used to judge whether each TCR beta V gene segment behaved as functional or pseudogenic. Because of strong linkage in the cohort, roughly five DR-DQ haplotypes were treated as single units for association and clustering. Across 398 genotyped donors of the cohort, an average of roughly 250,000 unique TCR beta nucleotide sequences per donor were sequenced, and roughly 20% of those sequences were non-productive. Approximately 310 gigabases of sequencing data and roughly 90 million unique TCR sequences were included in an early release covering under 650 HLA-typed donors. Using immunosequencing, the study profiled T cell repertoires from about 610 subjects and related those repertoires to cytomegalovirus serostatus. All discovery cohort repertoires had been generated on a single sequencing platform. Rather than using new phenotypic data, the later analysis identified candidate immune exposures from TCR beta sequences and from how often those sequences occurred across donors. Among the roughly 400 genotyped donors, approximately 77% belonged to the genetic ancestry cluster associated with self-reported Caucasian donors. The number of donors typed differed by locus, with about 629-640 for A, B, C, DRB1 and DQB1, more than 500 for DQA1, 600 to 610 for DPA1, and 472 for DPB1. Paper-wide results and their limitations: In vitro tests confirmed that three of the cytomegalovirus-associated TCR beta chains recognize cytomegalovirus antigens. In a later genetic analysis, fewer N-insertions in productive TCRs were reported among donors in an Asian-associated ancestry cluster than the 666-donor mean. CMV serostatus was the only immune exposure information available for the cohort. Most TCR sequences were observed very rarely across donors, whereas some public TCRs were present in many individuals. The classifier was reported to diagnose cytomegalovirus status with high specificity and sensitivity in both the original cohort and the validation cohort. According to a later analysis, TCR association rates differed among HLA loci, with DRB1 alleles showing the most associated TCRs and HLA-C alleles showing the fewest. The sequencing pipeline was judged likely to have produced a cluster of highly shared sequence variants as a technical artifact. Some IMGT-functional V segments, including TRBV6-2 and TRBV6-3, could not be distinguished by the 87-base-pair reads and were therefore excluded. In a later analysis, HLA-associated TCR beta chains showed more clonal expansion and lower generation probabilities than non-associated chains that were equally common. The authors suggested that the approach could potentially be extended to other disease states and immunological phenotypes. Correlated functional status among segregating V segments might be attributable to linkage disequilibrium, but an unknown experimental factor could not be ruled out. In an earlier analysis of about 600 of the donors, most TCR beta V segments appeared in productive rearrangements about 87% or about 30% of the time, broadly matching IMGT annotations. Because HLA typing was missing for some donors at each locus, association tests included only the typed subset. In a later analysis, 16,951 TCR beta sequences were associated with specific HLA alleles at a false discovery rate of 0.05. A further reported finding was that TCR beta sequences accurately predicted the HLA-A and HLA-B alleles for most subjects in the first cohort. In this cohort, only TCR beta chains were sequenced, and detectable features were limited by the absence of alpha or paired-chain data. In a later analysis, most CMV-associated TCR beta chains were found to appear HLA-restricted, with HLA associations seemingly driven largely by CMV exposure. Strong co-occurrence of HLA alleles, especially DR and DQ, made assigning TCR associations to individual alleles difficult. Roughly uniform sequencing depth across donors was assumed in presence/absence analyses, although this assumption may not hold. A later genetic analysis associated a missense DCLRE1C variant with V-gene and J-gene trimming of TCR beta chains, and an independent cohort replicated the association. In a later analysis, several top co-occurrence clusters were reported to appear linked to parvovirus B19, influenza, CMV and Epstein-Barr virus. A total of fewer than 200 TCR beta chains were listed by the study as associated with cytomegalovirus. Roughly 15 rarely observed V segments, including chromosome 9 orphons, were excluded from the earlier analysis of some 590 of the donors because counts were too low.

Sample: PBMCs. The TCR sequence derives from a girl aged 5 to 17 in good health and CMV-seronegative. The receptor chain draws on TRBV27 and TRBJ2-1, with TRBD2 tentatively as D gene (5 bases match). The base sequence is TGTGCCAGCAGTTTATCGAGGGCCTACAATGAGCAGTTCTTC. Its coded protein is CASSLSRAYNEQFF.